This T cell receptor beta chain appears in the sequencing data of a study of CD39 and CD103 CD8 tumor-infiltrating T cells. The CDR3 loop spans 15 amino acids. V shed 4 bases and J shed 0 bases, with 10 bases lying between them. Per the germline V gene, CDR1 is MNHNS and CDR2 is SASEGT. Each sorted subset gave about 9,500 to 100,000 cells for genomic DNA. The protocol was immunoSEQ multiplex PCR, while the TCRdb copy is restricted to in-frame clones and leaves out a portion. Among over 950 clones listed, about 70% were seen once. Sorted CD3+CD4-CD8+CD45RA- TILs were divided into DN, SP and DP by CD39 and CD103. The sample holds a few counts of this clone.

The V gene is TRBV6-1, the J gene TRBJ1-5; no firm D call. Sequences were obtained from CD39- CD103- CD8+ T cells sorted from the tumor. Sample subset: CD103-CD39- double-negative CD45RA- CD8 T cells. This TCR was sampled from a human donor with ovarian cancer. The CDR3 sequence: CASSVSADSNQPQHF. The CDR3 coding sequence is TGTGCCAGCAGTGTGTCGGCCGATAGCAATCAGCCCCAGCATTTT.